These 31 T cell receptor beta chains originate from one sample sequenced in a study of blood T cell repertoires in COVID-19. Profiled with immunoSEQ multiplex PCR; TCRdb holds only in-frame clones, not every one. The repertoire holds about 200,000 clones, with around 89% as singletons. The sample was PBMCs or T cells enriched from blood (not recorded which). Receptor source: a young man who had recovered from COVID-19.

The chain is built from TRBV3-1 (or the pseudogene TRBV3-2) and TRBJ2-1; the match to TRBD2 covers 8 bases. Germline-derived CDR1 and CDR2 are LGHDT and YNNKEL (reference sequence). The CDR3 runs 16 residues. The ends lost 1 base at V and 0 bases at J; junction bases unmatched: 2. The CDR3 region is CASSQVGTSSYNEQFF. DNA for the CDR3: TGTGCCAGCAGCCAAGTCGGGACTAGCTCCTACAATGAGCAGTTCTTC.

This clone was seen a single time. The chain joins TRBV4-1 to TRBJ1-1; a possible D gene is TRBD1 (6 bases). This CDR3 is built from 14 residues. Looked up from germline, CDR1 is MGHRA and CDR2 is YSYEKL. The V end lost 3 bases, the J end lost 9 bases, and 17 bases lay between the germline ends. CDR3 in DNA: TGCGCCAGCAGCCACCTTGGGGAAACAGGGCAAGCTTTCTTT. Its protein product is CASSHLGETGQAFF.

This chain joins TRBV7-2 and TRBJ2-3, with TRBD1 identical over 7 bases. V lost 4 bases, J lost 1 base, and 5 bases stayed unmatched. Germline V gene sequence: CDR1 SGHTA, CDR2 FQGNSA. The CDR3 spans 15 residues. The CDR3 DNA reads TGTGCCAGCAGCTCACTCACAGGGGGCACAGATACGCAGTATTTT. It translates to CASSSLTGGTDTQYF. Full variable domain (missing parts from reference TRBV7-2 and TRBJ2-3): GAGVSQSPSNKVTEKGKDVELRCDPISGHTALYWYRQSLGQGLEFLIYFQGNSAPDKSGLPSDRFSAERTGGSVSTLTIQRTQQEDSAVYLCASSSLTGGTDTQYFGPGTRLTVL.

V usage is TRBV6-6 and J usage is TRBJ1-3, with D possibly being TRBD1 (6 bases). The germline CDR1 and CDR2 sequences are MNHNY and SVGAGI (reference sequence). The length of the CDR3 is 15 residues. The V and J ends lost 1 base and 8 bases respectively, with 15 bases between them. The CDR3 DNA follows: TGTGCCAGCAGTTACTTCAGGGGTAGTCTGGACACCATATATTTT. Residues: CASSYFRGSLDTIYF.

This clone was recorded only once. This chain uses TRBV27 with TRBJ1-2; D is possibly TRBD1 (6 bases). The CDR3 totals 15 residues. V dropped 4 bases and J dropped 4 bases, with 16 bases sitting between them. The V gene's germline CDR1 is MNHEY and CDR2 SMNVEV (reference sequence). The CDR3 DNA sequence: TGTGCCAGCAGTTCTAAACAGGGCGGCGGCTATGGCTACACCTTC. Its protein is CASSSKQGGGYGYTF.

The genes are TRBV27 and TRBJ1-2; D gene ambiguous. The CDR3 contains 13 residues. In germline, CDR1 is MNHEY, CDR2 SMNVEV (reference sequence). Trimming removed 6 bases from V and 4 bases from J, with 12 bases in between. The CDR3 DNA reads TGTGCCAGCAGACTTCAAACCGGCTATGGCTACACCTTC. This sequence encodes CASRLQTGYGYTF.

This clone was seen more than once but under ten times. CDR3 residues: CSVEEGDRLEAFF. Here the CDR3 DNA reads TGCAGCGTTGAAGAGGGAGATAGGCTAGAAGCTTTCTTT. The chain joins TRBV29-1 to TRBJ1-1; D unclear. V was cut by 0 bases and J by 8 bases, with 13 bases left in between. The germline gives CDR1 SQVTM, CDR2 ANQGSEA. The CDR3 is 13 residues long. The whole variable domain, filled in from reference TRBV29-1 and TRBJ1-1, reads SAVISQKPSRDICQRGTSLTIQCQVDSQVTMMFWYRQQPGQSLTLIATANQGSEATYESGFVIDKFPISRPNLTFSTLTVSNMSPEDSSIYLCSVEEGDRLEAFFGQGTRLTVV.

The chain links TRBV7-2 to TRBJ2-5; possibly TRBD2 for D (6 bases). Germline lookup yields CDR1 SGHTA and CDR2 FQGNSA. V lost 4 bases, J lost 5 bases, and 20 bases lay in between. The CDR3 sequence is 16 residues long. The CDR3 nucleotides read TGTGCCAGCAGCTCCCTAGCATGGGAGGAGAGGGAGACCCAGTACTTC. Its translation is CASSSLAWEERETQYF.

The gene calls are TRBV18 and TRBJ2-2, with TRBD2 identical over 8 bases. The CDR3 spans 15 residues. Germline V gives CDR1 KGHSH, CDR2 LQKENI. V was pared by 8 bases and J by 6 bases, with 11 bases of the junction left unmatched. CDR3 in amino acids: CASRPGLDNSGELFF. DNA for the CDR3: TGTGCCAGCAGACCGGGACTAGATAATTCCGGGGAGCTGTTTTTT.

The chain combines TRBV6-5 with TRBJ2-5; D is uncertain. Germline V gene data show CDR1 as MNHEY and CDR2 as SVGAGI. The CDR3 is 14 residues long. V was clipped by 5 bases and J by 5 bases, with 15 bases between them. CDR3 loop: CASSPGPTGETQYF. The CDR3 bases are TGTGCCAGCAGTCCGGGTCCCACCGGGGAGACCCAGTACTTC.

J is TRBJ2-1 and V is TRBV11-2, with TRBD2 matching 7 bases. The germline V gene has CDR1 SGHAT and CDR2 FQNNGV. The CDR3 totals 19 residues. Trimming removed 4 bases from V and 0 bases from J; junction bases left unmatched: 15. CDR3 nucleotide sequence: TGTGCCAGCAGCTCGCCGCCGTATGGGGGACTAAGCTCCTACAATGAGCAGTTCTTC. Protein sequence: CASSSPPYGGLSSYNEQFF.

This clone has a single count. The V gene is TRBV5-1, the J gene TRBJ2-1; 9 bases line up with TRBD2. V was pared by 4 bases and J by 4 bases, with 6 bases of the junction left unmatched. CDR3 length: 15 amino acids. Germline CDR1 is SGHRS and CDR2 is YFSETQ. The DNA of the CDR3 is TGCGCCAGCAGCGTCGGGACTAGCTGGTACAATGAGCAGTTCTTC. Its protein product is CASSVGTSWYNEQFF. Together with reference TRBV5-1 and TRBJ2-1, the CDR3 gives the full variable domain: KAGVTQTPRYLIKTRGQQVTLSCSPISGHRSVSWYQQTPGQGLQFLFEYFSETQRNKGNFPGRFSGRQFSNSRSEMNVSTLELGDSALYLCASSVGTSWYNEQFFGPGTRLTVL.

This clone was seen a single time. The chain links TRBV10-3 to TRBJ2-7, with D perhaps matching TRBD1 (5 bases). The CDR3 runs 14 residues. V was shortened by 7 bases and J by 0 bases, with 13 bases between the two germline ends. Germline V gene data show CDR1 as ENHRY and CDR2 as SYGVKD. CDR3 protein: CAINRIPSSYEQYF. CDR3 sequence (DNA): TGTGCCATCAACAGGATACCCTCCTCCTACGAGCAGTACTTC.

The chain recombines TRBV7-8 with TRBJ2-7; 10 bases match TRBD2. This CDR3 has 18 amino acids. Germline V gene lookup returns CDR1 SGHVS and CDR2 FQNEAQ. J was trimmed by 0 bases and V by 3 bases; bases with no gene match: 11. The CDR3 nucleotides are TGTGCCAGCAGCTTGACAGGGACTAGCGTAATGAGCTCCTACGAGCAGTACTTC. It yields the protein CASSLTGTSVMSSYEQYF.

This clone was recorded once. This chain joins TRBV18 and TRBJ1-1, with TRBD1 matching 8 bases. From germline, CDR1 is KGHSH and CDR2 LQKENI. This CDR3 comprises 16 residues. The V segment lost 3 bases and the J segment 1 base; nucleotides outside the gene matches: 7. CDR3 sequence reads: CASSPLSTGANTEAFF. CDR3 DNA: TGTGCCAGCTCACCTCTATCGACAGGGGCGAACACTGAAGCTTTCTTT.

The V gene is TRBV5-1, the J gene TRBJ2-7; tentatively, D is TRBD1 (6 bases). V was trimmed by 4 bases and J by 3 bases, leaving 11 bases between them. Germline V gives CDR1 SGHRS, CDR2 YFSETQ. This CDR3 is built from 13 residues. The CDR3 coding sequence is TGCGCCAGCAGCCACGGACAGTACTACGAGCAGTACTTC. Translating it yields CASSHGQYYEQYF.

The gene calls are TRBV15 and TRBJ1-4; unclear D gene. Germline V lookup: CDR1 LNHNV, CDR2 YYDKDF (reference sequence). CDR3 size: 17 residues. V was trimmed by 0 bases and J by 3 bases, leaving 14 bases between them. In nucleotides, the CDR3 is TGTGCCACCAGCAGAGAACGATACCCGCGTGCTAATGAAAAACTGTTTTTT. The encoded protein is CATSRERYPRANEKLFF.

The CDR3 DNA reads TGTGCCAGCATCGCCGCCGGGACAGGGCCAGGGACCCAGTACTTC. This codes for CASIAAGTGPGTQYF. V is TRBV7-8 and J is TRBJ2-5, with 9 positions matching TRBD1. Trimming at V came to 7 bases and at J to 7 bases, leaving 13 bases not matched to a gene. This CDR3 comprises 15 residues. CDR1 and CDR2 (germline): SGHVS, FQNEAQ.

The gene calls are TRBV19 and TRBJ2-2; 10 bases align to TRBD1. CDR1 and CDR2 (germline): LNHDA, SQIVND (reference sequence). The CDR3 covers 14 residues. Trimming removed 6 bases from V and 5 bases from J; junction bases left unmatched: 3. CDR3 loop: CASRAGQGTGELFF. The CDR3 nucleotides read TGTGCCAGTAGGGCGGGACAGGGGACCGGGGAGCTGTTTTTT.

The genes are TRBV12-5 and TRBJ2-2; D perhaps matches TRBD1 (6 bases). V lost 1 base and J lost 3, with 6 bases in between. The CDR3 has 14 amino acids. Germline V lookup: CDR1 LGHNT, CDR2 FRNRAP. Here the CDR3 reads CASGLAGDTGELFF. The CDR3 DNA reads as TGTGCTAGTGGTTTGGCAGGGGACACCGGGGAGCTGTTTTTT.

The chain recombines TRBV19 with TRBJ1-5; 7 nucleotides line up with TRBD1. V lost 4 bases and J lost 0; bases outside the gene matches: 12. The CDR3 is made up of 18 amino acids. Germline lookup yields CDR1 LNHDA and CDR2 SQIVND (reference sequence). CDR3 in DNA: TGTGCCAGTAGTAGGATACCAGGGGGTCGAGATAGCAATCAGCCCCAGCATTTT. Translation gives CASSRIPGGRDSNQPQHF. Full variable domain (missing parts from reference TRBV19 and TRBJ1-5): DGGITQSPKYLFRKEGQNVTLSCEQNLNHDAMYWYRQDPGQGLRLIYYSQIVNDFQKGDIAEGYSVSREKKESFPLTVTSAQKNPTAFYLCASSRIPGGRDSNQPQHFGDGTRLSIL.

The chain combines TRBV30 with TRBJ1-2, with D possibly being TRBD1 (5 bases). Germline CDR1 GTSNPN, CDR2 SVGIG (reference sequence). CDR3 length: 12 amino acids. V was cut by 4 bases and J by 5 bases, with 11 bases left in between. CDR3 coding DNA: TGTGCCTGGATGGGGAGGGGATATGGCTACACCTTC. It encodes CAWMGRGYGYTF.

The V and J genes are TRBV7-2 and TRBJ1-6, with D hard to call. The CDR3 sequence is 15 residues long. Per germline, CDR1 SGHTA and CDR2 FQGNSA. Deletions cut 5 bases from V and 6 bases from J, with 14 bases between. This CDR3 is CASSPRRGGNSPLHF. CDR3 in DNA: TGTGCCAGCAGCCCCCGCAGAGGTGGTAATTCACCCCTCCACTTT.

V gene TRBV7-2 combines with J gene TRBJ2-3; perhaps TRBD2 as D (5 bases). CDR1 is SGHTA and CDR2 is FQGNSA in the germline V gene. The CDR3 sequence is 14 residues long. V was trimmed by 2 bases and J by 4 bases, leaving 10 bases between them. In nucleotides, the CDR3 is TGTGCCAGCAGCTTAACGGGAAGCGCAGATACGCAGTATTTT. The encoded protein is CASSLTGSADTQYF.

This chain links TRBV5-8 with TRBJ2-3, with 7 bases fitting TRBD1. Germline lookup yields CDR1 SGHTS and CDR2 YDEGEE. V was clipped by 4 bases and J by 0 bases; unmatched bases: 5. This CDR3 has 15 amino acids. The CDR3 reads CASSGGQSSTDTQYF. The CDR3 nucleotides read TGTGCCAGCAGCGGGGGACAGTCTAGCACAGATACGCAGTATTTT.

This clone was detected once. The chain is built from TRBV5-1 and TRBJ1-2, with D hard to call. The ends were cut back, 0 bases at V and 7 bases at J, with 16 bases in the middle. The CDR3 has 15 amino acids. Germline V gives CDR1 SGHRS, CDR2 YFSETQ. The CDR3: CASSLDERVILGYTF. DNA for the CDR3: TGCGCCAGCAGCTTGGATGAACGAGTTATTCTTGGCTACACCTTC.

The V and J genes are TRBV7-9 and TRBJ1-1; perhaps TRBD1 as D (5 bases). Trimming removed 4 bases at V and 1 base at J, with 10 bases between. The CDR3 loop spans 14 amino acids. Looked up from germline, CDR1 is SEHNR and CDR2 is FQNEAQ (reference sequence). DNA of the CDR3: TGTGCCAGCAGCTCGGGACTGGGGAACACTGAAGCTTTCTTT. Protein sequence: CASSSGLGNTEAFF.

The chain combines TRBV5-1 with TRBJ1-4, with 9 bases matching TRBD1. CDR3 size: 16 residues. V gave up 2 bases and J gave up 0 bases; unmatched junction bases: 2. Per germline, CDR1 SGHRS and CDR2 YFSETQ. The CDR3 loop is CASSFDRGATNEKLFF. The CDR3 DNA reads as TGCGCCAGCAGCTTTGACAGGGGGGCAACTAATGAAAAACTGTTTTTT.

DNA for the CDR3: TGTGCCAGCAGCGTAGGTGCGGGACGAGGCAATGAGCAGTTCTTC. Translated: CASSVGAGRGNEQFF. J is TRBJ2-1 and V is TRBV9; the D gene is possibly TRBD2 (6 bases). This CDR3 has 15 amino acids. V was cut by 0 bases and J by 6 bases, with 13 bases left in between. Germline V gene sequence: CDR1 SGDLS, CDR2 YYNGEE.

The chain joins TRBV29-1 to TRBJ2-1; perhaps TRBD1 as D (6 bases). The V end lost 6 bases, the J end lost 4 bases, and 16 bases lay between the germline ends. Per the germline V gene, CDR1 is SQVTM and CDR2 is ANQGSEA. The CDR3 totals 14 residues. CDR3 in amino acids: CSVSSQGRYNEQFF. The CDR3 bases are TGCAGCGTCAGTTCACAGGGCCGGTACAATGAGCAGTTCTTC.

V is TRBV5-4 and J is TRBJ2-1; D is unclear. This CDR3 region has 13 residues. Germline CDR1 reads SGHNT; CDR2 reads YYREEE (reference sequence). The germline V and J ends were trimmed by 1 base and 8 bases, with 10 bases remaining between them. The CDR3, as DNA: TGTGCCAGCAGCTTGTCCGTCGTCGATGAGCAGTTCTTC. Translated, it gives CASSLSVVDEQFF.